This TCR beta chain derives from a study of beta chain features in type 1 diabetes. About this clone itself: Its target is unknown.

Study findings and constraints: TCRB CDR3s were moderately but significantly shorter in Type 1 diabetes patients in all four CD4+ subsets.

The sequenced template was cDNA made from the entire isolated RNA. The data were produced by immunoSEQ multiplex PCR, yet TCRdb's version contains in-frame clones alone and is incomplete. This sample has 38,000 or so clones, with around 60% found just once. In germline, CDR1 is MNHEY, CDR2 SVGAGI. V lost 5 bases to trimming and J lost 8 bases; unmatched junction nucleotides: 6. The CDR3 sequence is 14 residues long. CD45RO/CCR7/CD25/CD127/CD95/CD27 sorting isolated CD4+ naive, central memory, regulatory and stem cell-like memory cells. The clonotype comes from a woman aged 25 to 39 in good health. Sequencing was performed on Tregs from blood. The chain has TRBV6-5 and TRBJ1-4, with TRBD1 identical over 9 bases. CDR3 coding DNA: TGTGCCAGCAGTCAACAGGGGGCGGGAGAAAAACTGTTTTTT. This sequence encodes CASSQQGAGEKLFF.